A selection of T cell receptor beta chains follows, all from one sample in a study of blood T cell repertoires in COVID-19. Produced via immunoSEQ multiplex PCR; TCRdb's table is partial and in-frame only. The table records about 350,000 clones, about 88% of them present only once. The sequencing input was peripheral blood. These receptors came from a woman between 65 and 79 years old with COVID-19, enrolled during active disease. Each CDR3 is given with its conserved first and last residue. The order of the fields is V gene, D gene, clone size, CDR3 length, J gene, CDR3 protein, CDR3 DNA. A D gene is named only where the DNA matches it firmly. The size of a clone is reported for some rows only, either as once, few or many, or as a class for expanded clones.

>TRBV24-1|.|.|14|TRBJ1-1
CATSAPGTTGTAFF
TGTGCCACCAGTGCCCCTGGGACCACAGGGACCGCTTTCTTT
>TRBV21-1|.|.|14|TRBJ1-1
CASSKTGMNTEAFF
TGTGCCAGCAGCAAAACAGGTATGAACACTGAAGCTTTCTTT
>TRBV7-2|.|.|14|TRBJ1-3
CASSLVGGGNTIYF
TGTGCCAGCAGCTTGGTAGGGGGAGGAAACACCATATATTTT
>TRBV6-6|.|once|16|TRBJ1-3
CASSYEGLGSGNTIYF
TGTGCCAGCAGTTACGAGGGTCTTGGCTCTGGAAACACCATATATTTT
>TRBV3-1/TRBV3-2|TRBD1|once|14|TRBJ2-5
CASSQGQGVETQYF
TGTGCCAGCAGCCAAGGACAGGGTGTGGAGACCCAGTACTTC
>TRBV5-4|TRBD2|.|13|TRBJ2-1
CASSPGLYNEQFF
TGTGCCAGCAGTCCGGGACTATACAATGAGCAGTTCTTC
>TRBV29-1|.|.|13|TRBJ2-4
CSVITPWGDIQYF
TGCAGCGTCATCACCCCCTGGGGGGACATTCAGTACTTC
>TRBV19|TRBD1|.|15|TRBJ1-1
CASTDRDRLGTEAFF
TGTGCCAGTACCGACCGGGACAGGCTAGGCACTGAAGCTTTCTTT
>TRBV5-1|.|.|15|TRBJ2-6
CASSSSGTGANVLTF
TGCGCCAGCAGCTCCTCAGGGACTGGGGCCAACGTCCTGACTTTC
>TRBV27|.|.|15|TRBJ1-6
CASSLWNLGNSPLHF
TGTGCCAGCAGTTTATGGAACCTAGGCAATTCACCCCTCCACTTT
>TRBV15|.|.|12|TRBJ2-5
CATSRAGRTQYF
TGTGCCACCAGCAGGGCAGGAAGGACCCAGTACTTC
>TRBV4-1|TRBD1|.|15|TRBJ2-7
CASSLLEDRGDEQYF
TGCGCCAGCAGCCTTCTAGAGGACAGGGGAGACGAGCAGTACTTC
>TRBV30|TRBD2|.|14|TRBJ2-3
CAVSRDYQTDTQYF
TGTGCCGTGTCCCGGGACTACCAAACAGATACGCAGTATTTT
>TRBV4-3|TRBD2|.|18|TRBJ2-3
CASSQDPAGGGRTDTQYF
TGCGCCAGCAGCCAAGATCCAGCCGGCGGGGGGCGCACAGATACGCAGTATTTT
>TRBV5-1|.|.|13|TRBJ1-2
CASSPGFNYGYTF
TGCGCCAGCAGCCCGGGATTTAACTATGGCTACACCTTC
>TRBV2|TRBD2|.|15|TRBJ2-7
CASRTGLADSYEQYF
TGTGCCAGCAGGACGGGACTAGCGGACTCCTACGAGCAGTACTTC
>TRBV7-8|.|few|13|TRBJ2-1
CASSLGGSNEQFF
TGTGCCAGCAGCTTAGGGGGCAGCAATGAGCAGTTCTTC
>TRBV20-1|.|once|10|TRBJ2-1
CSASYVEQFF
TGCAGTGCTAGCTATGTAGAGCAGTTCTTC
>TRBV10-1|TRBD2|.|16|TRBJ2-5
CASSESLAGGQETQYF
TGCGCCAGCAGTGAGTCTTTAGCGGGGGGCCAAGAGACCCAGTACTTC
>TRBV7-2|TRBD1|.|16|TRBJ2-5
CASSGIPGQGGETQYF
TGTGCCAGCAGCGGTATACCGGGACAGGGTGGGGAGACCCAGTACTTC
>TRBV27|TRBD1|.|16|TRBJ2-7
CASSFLRQGATGEQYF
TGTGCCAGCAGTTTTCTCCGACAGGGGGCAACCGGCGAGCAGTACTTC
>TRBV18|TRBD1|once|16|TRBJ2-7
CASSPTDRDRAHEQYF
TGTGCCAGCTCACCCACCGACCGGGACAGGGCTCACGAGCAGTACTTC
>TRBV7-2|.|.|11|TRBJ2-1
CASSSGTVVFF
TGTGCCAGCAGCTCCGGGACTGTGGTGTTCTTC
>TRBV7-2|.|few|15|TRBJ2-5
CASSLAGAPQETQYF
TGTGCCAGCAGCTTAGCGGGGGCCCCCCAAGAGACCCAGTACTTC
>TRBV27|TRBD1|once|13|TRBJ1-2
CASKQGGLYGYTF
TGTGCCAGCAAGCAGGGGGGTCTTTATGGCTACACCTTC
>TRBV7-8|TRBD1|.|15|TRBJ1-1
CASSLEQGANTEAFF
TGTGCCAGCAGCTTAGAACAGGGGGCGAACACTGAAGCTTTCTTT
>TRBV19|TRBD2|once|16|TRBJ2-1
CASSIPRGATNNEQFF
TGTGCCAGTAGTATCCCGCGGGGGGCAACAAACAATGAGCAGTTCTTC
>TRBV6-5|.|.|15|TRBJ1-1
CASSYGWAGNTEAFF
TGTGCCAGCAGTTATGGTTGGGCAGGGAACACTGAAGCTTTCTTT
>TRBV6-5|TRBD1|.|13|TRBJ1-2
CASQGTGNYGYTF
TGTGCCAGCCAGGGGACAGGAAACTATGGCTACACCTTC
>TRBV7-3|.|.|13|TRBJ1-1
CASRVGRNTEAFF
TGTGCCAGCAGGGTGGGGCGGAACACTGAAGCTTTCTTT
>TRBV6-5|TRBD1|.|13|TRBJ1-1
CASRITGGTEAFF
TGTGCCAGCAGGATCACAGGGGGCACTGAAGCTTTCTTT
>TRBV9|TRBD1|few|17|TRBJ2-6
CASSYTGASSGANVLTF
TGTGCCAGCTCATACACAGGGGCCTCCTCTGGGGCCAACGTCCTGACTTTC
>TRBV28|TRBD1|.|16|TRBJ1-2
CASSSLVQGATYGYTF
TGTGCCAGCAGTTCCCTCGTACAGGGGGCAACCTATGGCTACACCTTC